Below are 9 T cell receptor beta chains sequenced from a single sample in a study of identical twins. TCRdb recomputed calls from the 5' RACE reads with MiXCR, one row per CDR3 protein. The data contain 400,000 to 500,000 distinct CDR3 sequences, around a sixth of them singletons. What was sequenced was naive T cells sorted from blood. Receptors were obtained from a man aged 50 to 59 in good health.

This clonotype has only a few counts. V is TRBV12-3 or TRBV12-4 and J is TRBJ2-1, with 10 nucleotides matching TRBD2. This CDR3 has 16 residues. Trimming at V came to 7 bases and at J to 5 bases, leaving 11 bases not matched to a gene. The chain's CDR3 is CASTNPVAGGNNEQFF. Written as DNA, the CDR3 is TGTGCCAGCACCAATCCTGTAGCGGGGGGAAACAATGAGCAGTTCTTC.

The gene calls are TRBV10-3 and TRBJ2-2; D is possibly TRBD1 or TRBD2 (6 bases each). The V gene lost 2 bases and the J gene lost 5 bases, with 15 bases spanning the gap. The CDR3 contains 16 residues. CDR1 is ENHRY, CDR2 SYGVKD, per germline. This CDR3 is CAISESIGGGTGELFF. The CDR3 DNA reads TGTGCCATCAGTGAGAGTATCGGAGGGGGAACCGGGGAGCTGTTTTTT.

CDR3 sequence reads: CASSPGSANTGELFF. The CDR3 DNA is TGTGCCAGCTCCCCTGGCAGCGCAAACACCGGGGAGCTGTTTTTT. The chain is built from TRBV9 and TRBJ2-2; D not certain. Germline-derived CDR1 and CDR2 are SGDLS and YYNGEE. The V and J ends lost 7 bases and 2 bases respectively, with 15 bases between them. The CDR3 contains 15 residues. Combining the CDR3 with reference TRBV9 and TRBJ2-2 gives the whole variable domain DSGVTQTPKHLITATGQRVTLRCSPRSGDLSVYWYQQSLDQGLQFLIQYYNGEERAKGNILERFSAQQFPDLHSELNLSSLELGDSALYFCASSPGSANTGELFFGEGSRLTVL.

This clonotype was observed a handful of times. The chain couples TRBV12-3 or TRBV12-4 to TRBJ1-5, with a weak D call TRBD1 (5 bases). V lost 4 bases to trimming and J lost 0 bases, with 10 bases between them. The CDR3 has 15 amino acids. The CDR3 bases are TGTGCCAGCAGTTGGGCGGGGCTTAGCAATCAGCCCCAGCATTTT. As protein: CASSWAGLSNQPQHF.

This clonotype occurred many times. The V and J genes are TRBV12-3 or TRBV12-4 and TRBJ1-1; D uncertain. Between the trimmed V and J ends, which lost 2 bases and 0 bases, there was a span of 1 base. The CDR3 loop spans 12 amino acids. The DNA for the CDR3 is TGTGCCAGCAGTTTAATGAACACTGAAGCTTTCTTT. The encoded protein is CASSLMNTEAFF.

The chain is built from TRBV20-1 and TRBJ2-7; maybe TRBD1 (6 bases). The V gene lost 3 bases and the J gene lost 3 bases, with 18 bases spanning the gap. The CDR3 extends over 15 amino acids. Germline-derived CDR1 and CDR2 are DFQATT and SNEGSKA (reference sequence). This CDR3 is CSASRQDRNLYEQYF. The CDR3 DNA is TGCAGTGCTAGCCGACAGGACCGAAATCTCTACGAGCAGTACTTC.

V is TRBV28 and J is TRBJ2-5; TRBD1 aligns across 7 bases. Looked up from germline, CDR1 is MDHEN and CDR2 is SYDVKM. The CDR3 spans 13 residues. V gave up 7 bases and J gave up 2 bases; unmatched junction bases: 4. The CDR3 region is CASTSDRQETQYF. The CDR3 region has the DNA TGTGCCAGCACCTCGGACAGGCAAGAGACCCAGTACTTC. Combining the CDR3 with reference TRBV28 and TRBJ2-5 gives the whole variable domain DVKVTQSSRYLVKRTGEKVFLECVQDMDHENMFWYRQDPGLGLRLIYFSYDVKMKEKGDIPEGYSVSREKKERFSLILESASTNQTSMYLCASTSDRQETQYFGPGTRLLVL.

There are a few counts of this clonotype. The chain is built from TRBV4-3 and TRBJ2-3; TRBD1 aligns across 8 bases. V was pared by 1 base and J by 6 bases, with 6 bases of the junction left unmatched. Germline V lookup: CDR1 LGHNA, CDR2 YSLEER. The CDR3 totals 15 residues. The DNA for the CDR3 is TGCGCCAGCAGCCAAGCGGGACAGGTCGGGGATACGCAGTATTTT. Its protein product is CASSQAGQVGDTQYF.

This clonotype was recorded at least ten times. V gene TRBV11-3 combines with J gene TRBJ2-1, with a weak D call TRBD1 (5 bases). V lost 1 base to trimming and J lost 2 bases, with 12 bases between them. The CDR3 runs to 16 residues. Germline V CDR1 and CDR2: SGHNT, YENEEA. Here the CDR3 reads CASSLVSGSAYNEQFF. In DNA form, the CDR3 reads TGTGCCAGCAGCTTAGTGTCAGGGTCCGCCTACAATGAGCAGTTCTTC.